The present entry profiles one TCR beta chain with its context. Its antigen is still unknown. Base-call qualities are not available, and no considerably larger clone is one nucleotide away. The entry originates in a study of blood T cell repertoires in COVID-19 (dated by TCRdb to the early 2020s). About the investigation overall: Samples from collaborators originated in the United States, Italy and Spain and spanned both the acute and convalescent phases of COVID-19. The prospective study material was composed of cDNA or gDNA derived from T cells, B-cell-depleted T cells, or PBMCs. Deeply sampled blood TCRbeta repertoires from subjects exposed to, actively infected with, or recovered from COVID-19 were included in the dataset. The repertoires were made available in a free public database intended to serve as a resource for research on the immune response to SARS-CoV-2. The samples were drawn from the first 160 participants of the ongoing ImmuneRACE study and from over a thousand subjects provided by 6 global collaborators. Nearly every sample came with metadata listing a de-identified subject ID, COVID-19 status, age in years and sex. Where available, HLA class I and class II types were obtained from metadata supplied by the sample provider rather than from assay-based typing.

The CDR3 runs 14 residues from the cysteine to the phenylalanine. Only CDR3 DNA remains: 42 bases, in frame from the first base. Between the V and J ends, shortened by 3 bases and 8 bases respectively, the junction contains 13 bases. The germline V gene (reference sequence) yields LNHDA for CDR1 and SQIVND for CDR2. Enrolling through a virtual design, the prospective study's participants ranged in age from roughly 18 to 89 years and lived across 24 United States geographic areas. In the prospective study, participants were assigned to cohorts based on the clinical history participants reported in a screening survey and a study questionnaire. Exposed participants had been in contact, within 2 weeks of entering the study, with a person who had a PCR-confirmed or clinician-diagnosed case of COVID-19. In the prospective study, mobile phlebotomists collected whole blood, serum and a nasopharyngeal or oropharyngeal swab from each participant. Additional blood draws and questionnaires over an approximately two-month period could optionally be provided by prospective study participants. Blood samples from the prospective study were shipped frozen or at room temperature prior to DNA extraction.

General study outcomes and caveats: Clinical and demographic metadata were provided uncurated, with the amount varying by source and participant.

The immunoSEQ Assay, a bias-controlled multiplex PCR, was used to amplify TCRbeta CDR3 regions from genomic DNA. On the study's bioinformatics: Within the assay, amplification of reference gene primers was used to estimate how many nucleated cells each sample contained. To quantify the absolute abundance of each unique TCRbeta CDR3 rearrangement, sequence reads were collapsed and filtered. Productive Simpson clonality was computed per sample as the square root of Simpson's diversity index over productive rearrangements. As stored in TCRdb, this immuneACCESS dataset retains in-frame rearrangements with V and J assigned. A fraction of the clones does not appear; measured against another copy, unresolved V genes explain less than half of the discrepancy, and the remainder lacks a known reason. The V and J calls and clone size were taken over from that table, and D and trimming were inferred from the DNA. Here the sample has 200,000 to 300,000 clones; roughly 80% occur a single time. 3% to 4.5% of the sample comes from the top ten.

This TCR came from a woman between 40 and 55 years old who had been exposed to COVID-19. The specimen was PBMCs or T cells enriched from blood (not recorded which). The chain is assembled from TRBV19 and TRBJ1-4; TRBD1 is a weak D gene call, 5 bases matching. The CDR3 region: CASSIGGVGEKLFF. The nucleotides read TGTGCCAGTAGTATCGGAGGGGTCGGCGAAAAACTGTTTTTT.